Listed below are T cell receptor beta chains from one sample, sequenced in a study of blood T cells in healthy people across ages. TCRdb re-called the 5' RACE reads with MiXCR, one entry per CDR3 protein. The repertoire consists of more than 800,000 distinct CDR3 sequences, with 35% to 50% occurring once and the leading ten covering about 19%. The sequenced material came from blood. The receptors come from a woman in her sixties in good health. Both conserved end residues are part of each CDR3.

TRBJ2-7,TRBV20-1,CSARDWTGSSYEQYF
TRBJ2-1,TRBV29-1,CSVEVASNEQFF
TRBJ1-2,TRBV4-1,CASSPDRPPRYGYTF
TRBJ2-7,TRBV11-2,CASSLDGGTPYEQYF
TRBJ2-3,TRBV24-1,CATSDPRPDEGSTDTQYF
TRBJ2-5,TRBV10-2,CASSELGFGEQETQYF
TRBJ2-3,TRBV27,CASRTLAGATDTQYF
TRBJ2-7,TRBV11-2,CVTREGYEQYF
TRBJ2-1,TRBV9,CASSVGGSFSYNEQFF
TRBJ2-1,TRBV29-1,CSVESGGGSGCNEQFF
TRBJ2-7,TRBV4-2,CASSRGQGGSYEQYF
TRBJ2-2,TRBV29-1,CSVGRSSGRANTGELFF
TRBJ2-7,TRBV25-1,CASTHGTGNDEQYF
TRBJ2-7,TRBV11-2,CAGSLDVGGSYEQYF
TRBJ2-6,TRBV15,CATRGTVRSGANVLTF
TRBJ2-3,TRBV20-1,CSGLLGDTQYF
TRBJ2-1,TRBV4-2,CASNRPGAEGGSNEQFF
TRBJ2-3,TRBV9,CASSLLSSNKFTDTQYF
TRBJ1-1,TRBV12-3/TRBV12-4,CASSLAQGMAAFF
TRBJ1-2,TRBV28,CASSLSGLGFGGYTF
TRBJ2-1,TRBV2,CASRDYRDPPNEQFF
TRBJ2-1,TRBV12-3/TRBV12-4,CASSLAQSNEQFF
TRBJ2-4,TRBV29-1,CSVEGPGITNIQYF
TRBJ2-6,TRBV10-1,CASSESTSGANVLTF
TRBJ2-1,TRBV7-3,CASSLTDNNEQFF
TRBJ2-3,TRBV6-5,CASRLGNTDTQYF
TRBJ2-5,TRBV5-6,CASTLGTAQETQYF
-,TRBV4-1,CASSYKDRGQYEQYF
TRBJ1-2,TRBV28,CASSDYLPTPTF
TRBJ1-5,TRBV29-1,CSVGETGISQPQHF
TRBJ2-1,TRBV12-3/TRBV12-4,CASSQAGTTGQFF
TRBJ1-5,TRBV27,CASSFGSSNQPQHF